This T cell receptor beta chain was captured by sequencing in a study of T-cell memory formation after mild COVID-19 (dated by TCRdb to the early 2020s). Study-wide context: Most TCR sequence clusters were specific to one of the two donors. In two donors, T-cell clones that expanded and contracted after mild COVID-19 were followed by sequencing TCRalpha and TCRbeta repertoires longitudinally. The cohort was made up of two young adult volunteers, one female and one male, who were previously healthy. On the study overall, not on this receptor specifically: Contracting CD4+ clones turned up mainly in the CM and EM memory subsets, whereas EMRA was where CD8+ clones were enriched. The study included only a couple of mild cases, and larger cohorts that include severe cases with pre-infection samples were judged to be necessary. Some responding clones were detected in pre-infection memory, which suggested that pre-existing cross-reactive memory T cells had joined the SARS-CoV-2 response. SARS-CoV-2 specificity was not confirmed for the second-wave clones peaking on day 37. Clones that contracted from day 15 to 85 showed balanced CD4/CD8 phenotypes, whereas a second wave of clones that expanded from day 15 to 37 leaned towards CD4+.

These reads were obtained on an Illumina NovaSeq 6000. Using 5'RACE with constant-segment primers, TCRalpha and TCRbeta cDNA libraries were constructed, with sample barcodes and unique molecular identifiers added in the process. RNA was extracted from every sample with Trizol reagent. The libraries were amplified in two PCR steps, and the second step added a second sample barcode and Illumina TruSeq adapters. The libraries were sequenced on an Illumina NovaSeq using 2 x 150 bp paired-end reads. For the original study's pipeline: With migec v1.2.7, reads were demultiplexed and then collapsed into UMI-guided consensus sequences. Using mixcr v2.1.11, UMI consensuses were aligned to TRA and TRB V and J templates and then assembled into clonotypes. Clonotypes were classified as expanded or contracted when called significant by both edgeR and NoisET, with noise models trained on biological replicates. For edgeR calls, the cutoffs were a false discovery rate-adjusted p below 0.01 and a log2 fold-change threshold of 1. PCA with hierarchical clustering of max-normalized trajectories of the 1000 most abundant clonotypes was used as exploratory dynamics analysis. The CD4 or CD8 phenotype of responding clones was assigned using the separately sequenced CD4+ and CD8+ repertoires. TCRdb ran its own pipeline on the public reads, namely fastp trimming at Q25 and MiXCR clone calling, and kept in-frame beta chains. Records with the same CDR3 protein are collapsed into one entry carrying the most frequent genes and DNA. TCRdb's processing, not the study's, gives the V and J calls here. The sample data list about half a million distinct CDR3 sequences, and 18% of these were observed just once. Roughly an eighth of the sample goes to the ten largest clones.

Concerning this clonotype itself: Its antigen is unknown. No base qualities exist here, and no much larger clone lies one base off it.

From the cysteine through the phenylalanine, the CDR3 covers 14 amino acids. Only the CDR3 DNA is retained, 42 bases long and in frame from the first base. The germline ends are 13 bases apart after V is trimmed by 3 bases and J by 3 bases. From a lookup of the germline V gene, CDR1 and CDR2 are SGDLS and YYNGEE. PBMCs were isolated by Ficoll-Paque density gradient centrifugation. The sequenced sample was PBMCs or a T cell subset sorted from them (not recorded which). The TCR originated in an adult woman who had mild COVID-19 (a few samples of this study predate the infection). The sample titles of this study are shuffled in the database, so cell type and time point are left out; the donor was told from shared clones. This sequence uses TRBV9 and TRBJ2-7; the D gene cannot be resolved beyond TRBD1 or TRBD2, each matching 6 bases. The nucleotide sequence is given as TGTGCCAGCAGCGAGGCAGGGGAGGTCTACGAGCAGTACTTC. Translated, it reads CASSEAGEVYEQYF.